This entry concerns a single T cell receptor beta chain. This record belongs to a study of T cell changes during pregnancy in multiple sclerosis. The table came from immunoSEQ multiplex PCR; TCRdb's copy has only in-frame clones and leaves some out. The table records under 85,000 clones, approximately 94% of them present only once. CDR3 length: 15 residues. V lost 2 bases and J lost 5, with 13 bases in between. Germline CDR1 reads MNHEY; CDR2 reads SVGAGI. The V gene is TRBV6-5, the J gene TRBJ1-5; D may be TRBD1 (6 bases). Sequences were derived from peripheral blood, sampled in the third trimester of pregnancy. This receptor was identified in a female donor with multiple sclerosis, enrolled in a pregnancy study. The CDR3 DNA sequence: TGTGCCAGCAGTTACGCGGGGGGCGAATATCAGCCCCAGCATTTT. Protein product: CASSYAGGEYQPQHF.